This note documents a single T cell receptor beta chain sequence. The data were obtained in a study of monozygotic twins with cystic fibrosis. Assay used: immunoSEQ multiplex PCR; TCRdb lists only in-frame clones, some missing. The table records over 14,000 clones, approximately 81% of them present only once. Germline V CDR1 and CDR2: SGHRS, YFSETQ. V dropped 6 bases and J dropped 3 bases, with 13 bases sitting between them. The CDR3 loop spans 13 amino acids. The sample taken for sequencing was blood. The chain is built from TRBV5-1 and TRBJ2-7; D is perhaps TRBD1 (6 bases). The TCR sequence derives from a boy aged 5 to 17 with cystic fibrosis. CDR3: CASMAQGGYEQYF. The CDR3 nucleotides read TGCGCCAGCATGGCACAGGGTGGCTACGAGCAGTACTTC.